This TCR beta chain was identified in a study of Ad26.COV2.S vaccination and SARS-CoV-2 variants. Study-level information: Once or twice, 56 days apart, Ad26.COV2.S was delivered intramuscularly. Study-level points and caveats: Across vaccine and placebo recipients, the breadth of non-spike TCRs was similar. Reportedly, after vaccination the spike-specific CD8+ and CD4+ T cell responses displayed substantial breadth.

Described treatment: about 20 received Ad26.COV2.S at low or high dose, single or two shots; 5 received placebo; per-sample allocation not given. The study sampled participants on day 63 after the first vaccine or placebo injection. In Boston, the donor was an adult between 18-55 years of age. As concerns this clone: Its specificity is not known.

Repertoires were generated with immunoSEQ multiplex PCR, while TCRdb's copy carries only in-frame clones and drops some. Of hundreds of thousands of clones listed, 87% are singletons. The CDR3 spans 16 residues. The germline gives CDR1 ENHRY, CDR2 SYGVKD. Trimming took 2 bases from V and 3 from J; bases not matched to a gene: 9. V usage is TRBV10-3 and J usage is TRBJ1-2, with 7 bases identical to TRBD1. The sequence was collected from a person aged 18 to 59 who received the Ad26.COV2.S COVID-19 vaccine or a placebo. The material sequenced was peripheral blood, taken in a trial of Ad26.COV2.S vaccine versus placebo. For the CDR3, the DNA is TGTGCCATCAGTGAGCCGAATAAGGGACAGTACTATGGCTACACCTTC. Translated, it gives CAISEPNKGQYYGYTF.